This T cell receptor (beta chain) was captured by sequencing in a study of cytomegalovirus exposure and HLA in healthy donors (dated by TCRdb to 2016 to 2017). About the study as a whole: In an earlier analysis of some 550 of the donors, approximately 300 Gb of sequence data and 100 million or so unique TCR beta sequences from roughly 190 million T cells were reported. Among the roughly 400 genotyped donors, 75% to 90% belonged to the genetic ancestry cluster associated with self-reported Caucasian donors. Along with the approximately 700-subject first cohort, a separate validation cohort of over a hundred different subjects was used. To predict cytomegalovirus infection status, the study combined high-throughput TCR immunosequencing, statistical association of individual TCRs with disease status, and machine learning. The T cell repertoires of several hundred subjects were profiled by immunosequencing and related to cytomegalovirus serostatus. The later analysis used no new phenotypic data to find candidate immune exposures, relying instead on TCR beta sequences and their occurrence across donors. In an earlier analysis of 587 of the donors, high-throughput TCR beta sequencing was used to judge whether each TCR beta V gene segment behaved as functional or pseudogenic. Because of strong linkage in the cohort, 5 or 6 DR-DQ haplotypes were treated as single units for association and clustering. To study patterns of TCR occurrence, a later analysis re-analyzed previously published TCR beta repertoires from more than 550 donors and added high-resolution HLA genotyping. A later genetic analysis took genome-wide SNP genotypes for 398 of the 666 donors and used that subset as a discovery cohort. HLA typing included class I and class II loci at four-digit resolution. The study aimed to test whether cataloging public T cell receptors could reveal signatures of past pathogen exposure. Alongside the repertoire data, information on donor age, sex, ethnicity and CMV serostatus was compiled. Among about 400 genotyped donors of the cohort, an average of approximately 220,000 unique TCR beta nucleotide sequences was sequenced per donor, of which roughly 17% were non-productive. Typing coverage differed by locus: A, B, C, DRB1 and DQB1 were typed in roughly 620-630 donors, DQA1 in about 560, DPA1 in 600 to 610, and DPB1 in approximately 450. All discovery cohort repertoires had been generated using a single sequencing platform. An early release that covered approximately 600 HLA-typed donors contained about 300 gigabases of sequencing data and tens of millions of unique TCR sequences.

Remarks on this clone: The antigen it binds to is not known. No clone much larger than this one lies a single base away; base qualities are absent.

In total, over 600 healthy bone marrow donors made up the cohort. At the time of sampling, all cohort members were nominally healthy, though unrecorded immune exposures were likely present. The donor tested CMV seronegative and was one of the 352 seronegative cohort members. A peripheral blood sample was provided by each donor, and peripheral blood mononuclear cells were used for TCR beta sequencing. Genomic DNA was extracted from the blood cell samples with the Qiagen DNeasy Blood Extraction Kit. Receptor libraries were prepared by the immunoSEQ multiplex PCR assay. The multiplex PCR relied on a mix of 60 forward primers for TCR Vbeta segments and 13 reverse primers for TCR Jbeta segments. Amplification of the CDR3 region of rearranged TCR beta genes was performed with a multiplex PCR assay on genomic DNA. On the Illumina HiSeq System, the amplified TCR beta libraries were sequenced as 87-base-pair reads. Regarding the original processing steps: A later analysis tallied 70 million to 100 million unique TCR beta chains across the approximately 670 repertoires, and some 12 million of those chains were shared by two or more donors. Raw reads were error-corrected and collapsed into unique sequences with a nearest-neighbor algorithm that merged closely related sequences to remove PCR and sequencing errors. CDR3 sequences were aligned to IMGT reference sequences to assign V, D and J gene segments. For a sequence to be retained, a match of at least six nucleotides was required to both a V gene segment and a J gene segment. Rearrangements were called productive when the CDR3 lacked stop codons and stayed in frame with V and J; all others were non-productive. CDR3 was defined by IMGT convention, running from the second conserved V-encoded cysteine to the conserved J-encoded phenylalanine. In an earlier analysis of 550 to 650 of the donors, sequences lacking an unambiguous match to a single V gene segment were excluded. An earlier analysis of roughly 590 of the donors called V segments functional above 56.7% productive rearrangements and segregating when the between-donor standard deviation exceeded 5%. A statistical classification framework was built to diagnose cytomegalovirus status from the catalog of TCR beta chain sequences. In a later analysis, V and J genes were assigned by comparing TCR nucleotide sequences against IMGT/GENE-DB human TR gene sequences. The TCRdist pipeline was used in a later analysis to assign CDR3 sequences and most-parsimonious VDJ recombination scenarios. In a later analysis, every TCR beta chain was defined by the combination of its CDR3 amino acid sequence and its V-gene family, and reads without a unique V-gene family were dropped. As a way to deal with suspected cross-contamination and a sequencing artifact, a later analysis dropped over 550 nucleotide sequences that were highly shared and had low generation probability. In a later analysis, a clonal expansion index was calculated for each public chain from normalized within-repertoire ranks of inferred template counts. In a later analysis, generation probabilities were computed with a VDJ recombination model fitted to out-of-frame rearrangements, and the resulting probabilities were checked against IGoR. In a later analysis, TCR-TCR, TCR-HLA and TCR-CMV co-occurrence was scored with hypergeometric tests, and a repertoire-size bias correction was applied to TCR pairs. To estimate false discovery rates, a later analysis permuted the HLA or CMV assignments 20 times. In a later analysis, co-occurring TCRs were grouped with DBSCAN, and TCRdist sequence similarity was added when clustering was performed within HLA-allele-positive subsets. Repertoires with fewer than 30,000 or more than 120,000 public chains, plus five repertoires with anomalous nucleotide sharing, were excluded from co-occurrence clustering. TCRdb mirrors the immuneACCESS table, restricted to in-frame sequences. Some clones are absent from its copies; in checked studies, under half trace to an unresolved V gene, and the reason for the others is unknown. V and J calls and clone size come straight from that table; D and trimming were deduced from the DNA. For this sample there are some 200,000 clones; about 85% appear just once. Less than 4.5% of the sample is in the top ten clones.

The CDR3, cysteine through phenylalanine, is 15 amino acids long. The sequence is cut down to CDR3 DNA, 45 bases in frame from base 1. Reading the germline V gene gives CDR1 MGHRA and CDR2 YSYEKL. V loses 0 bases of germline sequence and J loses 8 bases, and the interval between the two ends is 16 bases. General study outcomes and caveats: The authors suggested that the approach could potentially be extended to other disease states and immunological phenotypes. A later analysis found that most CMV-associated TCR beta chains appeared HLA-restricted, with HLA associations seemingly driven largely by CMV exposure. In an earlier analysis of approximately 590 of the donors, most TCR beta V segments appeared in productive rearrangements about 87% or about 30% of the time, broadly matching IMGT annotations. In a later genetic analysis, a missense DCLRE1C variant was associated with V-gene and J-gene trimming of TCR beta chains, and the association was replicated in an independent cohort. The sequencing pipeline was judged likely to have produced a cluster of highly shared sequence variants as a technical artifact. Only TCR beta chains were sequenced in this cohort, and the absence of alpha or paired-chain data limited detectable features. The classifier was reported to diagnose cytomegalovirus status with high specificity and sensitivity in both the original cohort and the validation cohort. Linkage disequilibrium might explain the correlated functional status among segregating V segments, but an unknown experimental factor could not be excluded. Because counts were too low, seventeen rarely observed V segments, including chromosome 9 orphons, were left out of the earlier analysis of several hundred of the donors. Some IMGT-functional V segments, including TRBV6-2 and TRBV6-3, could not be distinguished by the 87-base-pair reads and were therefore excluded. In vitro tests confirmed that three of the cytomegalovirus-associated TCR beta chains recognize cytomegalovirus antigens. The presence/absence analyses assumed that sequencing depth was roughly uniform across donors, and that assumption may not be true. A later analysis reported that several top co-occurrence clusters appeared linked to parvovirus B19, influenza, CMV and Epstein-Barr virus. Across donors, most TCR sequences were observed very rarely, whereas some public TCRs were present in many individuals. Specific HLA alleles were associated with over 15,000 TCR beta sequences at a false discovery rate of 0.05 in a later analysis. CMV serostatus was the only immune exposure information available for the cohort. A further reported finding was that TCR beta sequences accurately predicted the HLA-A and HLA-B alleles for most subjects in the first cohort. Assigning TCR associations to individual alleles was difficult when HLA alleles, especially DR and DQ, strongly co-occurred. In a later genetic analysis, fewer N-insertions in productive TCRs were reported among donors in an Asian-associated ancestry cluster than the roughly 640-donor mean. Because HLA typing was unavailable for some donors at each locus, only the typed subset was used in association tests. According to a later analysis, TCR association rates differed among HLA loci, with DRB1 alleles showing the most associated TCRs and HLA-C alleles showing the fewest. In the study, 150 to 200 TCR beta chains were listed as associated with cytomegalovirus. In a later analysis, HLA-associated TCR beta chains showed more clonal expansion and lower generation probabilities than non-associated chains that were equally common.

Material: PBMCs. Recombination connected TRBV4-1 to TRBJ1-1; the D gene cannot be named for sure. The clonotype was recovered from a man between 50 and 59 years old in good health and CMV-seronegative. The bases read TGCGCCAGCAGCCAAGATCGGGGTAGAGGGCAGGAAGCTTTCTTT. It specifies CASSQDRGRGQEAFF.